Listed below are T cell receptor beta chains from one sample, sequenced in a study of PD-L1 blockade in urothelial cancer. Assay used: immunoSEQ multiplex PCR; TCRdb lists only in-frame clones, some missing. The sample contains about 74,000 clones, approximately 87% of which appear only once. Material: PBMCs, obtained around atezolizumab (anti-PD-L1) treatment. The receptors were gathered from a man aged 65 to 79 with urothelial cancer. CDR3s include the opening cysteine and the closing phenylalanine or tryptophan. Fields, in order: J gene, clone size, V gene, CDR3 protein. Expanded clones get a size class; other rows say once, few or many, or leave the size out.

TRBJ2-7,-,TRBV14,CASARLAGAREQYF
TRBJ1-1,once,TRBV6-5,CASSYGTALNEAFF
TRBJ1-2,-,TRBV19,CASSISWTGVYGYTF
TRBJ1-2,-,TRBV13,CASSFRQANYGYTF
TRBJ1-3,-,TRBV29-1,CSATGISGNTIYF
TRBJ2-7,-,TRBV7-2,CASSLQGVISEQYF
TRBJ2-7,-,TRBV18,CASSPRGGALGEQYF
TRBJ1-2,-,TRBV5-1,CASSLEDRGGGYTF
TRBJ1-4,-,TRBV18,CASSPDRVTNEKLFF
TRBJ2-2,once,TRBV19,CASSLGTSGSRTGELFF
TRBJ2-5,-,TRBV7-6,CASSRGQVQETQYF
TRBJ2-7,-,TRBV9,CASSEGWSSVDEQYF
TRBJ2-5,-,TRBV10-3,CAISGQGNQETQYF
TRBJ1-2,-,TRBV7-2,CASSHDSYGYTF
TRBJ1-4,-,TRBV6-6,CASSYSIGGANEKLFF
TRBJ2-1,-,TRBV2,CASTTGAAYNEQFF
TRBJ1-3,few,TRBV7-9,CASSLHYRQGASFRNTIYF
TRBJ2-2,once,TRBV19,CASMVAGGYTGELFF
TRBJ1-5,-,TRBV5-5,CASSWTLDQPQHF
TRBJ1-2,-,TRBV18,CASSPLTDSNYGYTF
TRBJ2-7,once,TRBV7-9,CASSPRLSSYEQYF
TRBJ1-1,-,TRBV25-1,CASSVLAPGEAFF
TRBJ2-2,-,TRBV28,CASSEVSGKGTGELFF
TRBJ1-1,-,TRBV7-3,CAPLSGAAGEAFF